This T cell receptor (beta chain) was captured in a study of cytomegalovirus exposure and HLA in healthy donors. Study at large: The Caucasian-associated ancestry cluster held about 80% of a few hundred genotyped donors. Findings and caveats of the study: Excluded: some indistinguishable V segments such as TRBV6-2 and TRBV6-3. Earlier analysis found most TCR beta V segments productive about 90% or about 30% of the time.

The donors (healthy individuals) were bone marrow donors. Notes on this clone: Its specificity is unknown.

PCR primers comprised 60 Vbeta and 13 Jbeta primers. TCRdb's table, derived via immunoSEQ multiplex PCR, lists solely in-frame clones and lacks some. Of about 150,000 clones detected, roughly 79% appear once; the ten largest clones hold about 1%. The germline V gene encodes CDR1 SGHRS and CDR2 YFSETQ. The CDR3 runs to 14 residues. The V and J ends lost 1 base and 3 bases respectively, with 9 bases between them. The rearrangement joins TRBV5-1 to TRBJ2-3; D ambiguous. This receptor was obtained from a male donor in good health and CMV-seronegative. Material: PBMCs. The DNA for the CDR3 is TGCGCCAGCAGCTTGAACAGCCTTACAGATACGCAGTATTTT. It specifies CASSLNSLTDTQYF.